The 6 T cell receptor beta chains below were found in one sample sequenced in a study of T cell changes during pregnancy in multiple sclerosis. The table came from immunoSEQ multiplex PCR; TCRdb's copy has only in-frame clones and leaves some out. The sample lists roughly 100,000 clones, almost 95% seen once, with around 0.84% in the top ten. The specimen comprised peripheral blood, sampled after pregnancy. These receptor sequences come from a female donor with multiple sclerosis, enrolled in a pregnancy study.

The sample holds a few counts of this clone. The V and J genes are TRBV18 and TRBJ2-7, with 7 positions matching TRBD2. V gave up 1 base and J gave up 3 bases; unmatched junction bases: 6. The CDR3 loop spans 15 amino acids. CDR1 and CDR2 from the germline V gene are KGHSH and LQKENI. CDR3 sequence (DNA): TGTGCCAGCTCACCACGCTCTAGCGGAGTCTACGAGCAGTACTTC. The encoded protein is CASSPRSSGVYEQYF.

This CDR3 is CASSYSGVTGELFF. The CDR3 nucleotides are TGTGCCAGCAGTTACTCAGGGGTAACCGGGGAGCTGTTTTTT. This chain joins TRBV6-5 and TRBJ2-2; D might be TRBD1 (5 bases). There are 14 residues in the CDR3. V was shortened by 0 bases and J by 5 bases, with 7 bases between the two germline ends. CDR1 MNHEY and CDR2 SVGAGI come from the germline V gene.

The V and J genes are TRBV5-4 and TRBJ2-1; 8 nucleotides match TRBD2. This CDR3 is built from 15 residues. V dropped 3 bases and J dropped 2; count of bases not matched to a gene: 4. Germline V gene data show CDR1 as SGHNT and CDR2 as YYREEE (reference sequence). CDR3 sequence: CASSSRLATYNEQFF. The CDR3 region has the DNA TGTGCCAGCAGCTCCAGACTAGCGACCTACAATGAGCAGTTCTTC. The full variable domain, with the rest looked up from reference TRBV5-4 and TRBJ2-1, is ETGVTQSPTHLIKTRGQQVTLRCSSQSGHNTVSWYQQALGQGPQFIFQYYREEENGRGNFPPRFSGLQFPNYSSELNVNALELDDSALYLCASSSRLATYNEQFFGPGTRLTVL.

This clone was detected only a few times. The V call is TRBV19, the J call TRBJ2-5; the D gene is possibly TRBD1 (5 bases). Per the germline V gene, CDR1 is LNHDA and CDR2 is SQIVND (reference sequence). V was pared by 1 base and J by 5 bases, with 5 bases between. The CDR3 is 12 amino acids. The CDR3 loop reads CASSIAGETQYF. CDR3 nucleotides: TGTGCCAGTAGTATAGCAGGGGAGACCCAGTACTTC.

V and J are TRBV11-2 and TRBJ2-1, with D maybe TRBD2 (6 bases). CDR3 size: 14 residues. The V end lost 0 bases, the J end lost 5 bases, and 8 bases lay between the germline ends. Germline V gene lookup returns CDR1 SGHAT and CDR2 FQNNGV. CDR3 loop: CASSLDRGNNEQFF. The CDR3 nucleotides are TGTGCCAGCAGCTTAGATCGGGGGAACAATGAGCAGTTCTTC.

The V gene is TRBV7-6, the J gene TRBJ2-1, with D perhaps matching TRBD2 (5 bases). Germline CDR1 and CDR2: SGHVS and FNYEAQ. V lost 1 base and J 6 bases, leaving 13 bases between the germline ends. CDR3 length: 15 residues. The CDR3 coding sequence is TGTGCCAGCAGCTTAGTCGGACTGATCGGCAATGAGCAGTTCTTC. Amino acid sequence: CASSLVGLIGNEQFF.